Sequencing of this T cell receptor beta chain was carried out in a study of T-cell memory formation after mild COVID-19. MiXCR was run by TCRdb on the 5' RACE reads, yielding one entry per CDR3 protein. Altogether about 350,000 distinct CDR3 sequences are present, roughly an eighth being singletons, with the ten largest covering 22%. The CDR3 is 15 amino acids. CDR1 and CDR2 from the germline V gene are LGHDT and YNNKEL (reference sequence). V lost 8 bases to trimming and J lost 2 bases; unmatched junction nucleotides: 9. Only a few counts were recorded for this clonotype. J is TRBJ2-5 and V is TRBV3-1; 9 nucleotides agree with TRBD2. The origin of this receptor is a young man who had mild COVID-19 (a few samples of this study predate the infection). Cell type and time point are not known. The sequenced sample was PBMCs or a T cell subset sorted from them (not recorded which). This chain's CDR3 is CASRPLAGEQETQYF. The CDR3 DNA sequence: TGTGCCAGCCGTCCTTTAGCGGGGGAGCAAGAGACCCAGTACTTC.